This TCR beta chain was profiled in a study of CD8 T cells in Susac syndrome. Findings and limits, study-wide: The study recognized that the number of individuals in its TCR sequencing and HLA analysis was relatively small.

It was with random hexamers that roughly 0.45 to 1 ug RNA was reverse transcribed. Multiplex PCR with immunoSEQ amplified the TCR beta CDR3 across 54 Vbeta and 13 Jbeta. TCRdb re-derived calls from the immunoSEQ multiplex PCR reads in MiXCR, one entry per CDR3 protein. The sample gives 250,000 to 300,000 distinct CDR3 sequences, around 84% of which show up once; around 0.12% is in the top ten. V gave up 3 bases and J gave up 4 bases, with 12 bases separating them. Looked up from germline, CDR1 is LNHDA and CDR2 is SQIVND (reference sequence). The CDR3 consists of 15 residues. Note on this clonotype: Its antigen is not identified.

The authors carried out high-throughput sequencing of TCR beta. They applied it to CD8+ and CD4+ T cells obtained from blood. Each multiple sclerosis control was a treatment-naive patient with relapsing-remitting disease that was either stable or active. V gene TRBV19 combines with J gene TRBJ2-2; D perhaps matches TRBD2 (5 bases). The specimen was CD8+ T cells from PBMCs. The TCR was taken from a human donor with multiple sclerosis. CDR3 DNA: TGTGCCAGTAGTATCCTTGGAGAGGGCACCGGGGAGCTGTTTTTT. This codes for CASSILGEGTGELFF.